Listed here are 32 T cell receptor beta chains from one sample, sequenced in a study of T cell responses to AZD1222 COVID-19 vaccine (TCRdb year 2021). In the paper's terms, the time point label means: about 28 days (+/-7) after the second vaccine dose. The treatment or condition label for this specimen denotes: meningococcal conjugate vaccine given as trial control. Preparation of the library involved the immunoSEQ multiplex PCR assay. TCRdb re-hosts the immuneACCESS table, in-frame sequences only. Its copies lack some clones; in the studies checked, an unresolved V gene accounts for under half of them, and the cause for the rest is not known. Here the sample has 75,000 to 80,000 clones; roughly 80% occur a single time. 25% to 30% of the sample is taken by the ten largest. Sequenced here: peripheral blood, sampled 28 days after the second dose of the MenACWY control vaccine. Receptors were obtained from an adult who received the MenACWY meningococcal vaccine as a control.

V gene TRBV5-1 combines with J gene TRBJ1-4, with D perhaps matching TRBD1 (5 bases). CDR1 SGHRS and CDR2 YFSETQ come from the germline V gene. Trimming took 4 bases from V and 6 from J, leaving 19 bases between them. The CDR3 has 16 residues. CDR3 amino acids: CASSEGSLGLDEKLFF. DNA for the CDR3: TGCGCCAGCAGCGAGGGGAGTTTGGGGTTGGATGAAAAACTGTTTTTT. Full variable domain (rest looked up from reference TRBV5-1 and TRBJ1-4): KAGVTQTPRYLIKTRGQQVTLSCSPISGHRSVSWYQQTPGQGLQFLFEYFSETQRNKGNFPGRFSGRQFSNSRSEMNVSTLELGDSALYLCASSEGSLGLDEKLFFGSGTQLSVL.

This chain uses TRBV4-3 with TRBJ1-2; D not certain. V was shortened by 0 bases and J by 0 bases, with 11 bases between the two germline ends. Per germline, CDR1 LGHNA and CDR2 YSLEER. CDR3 size: 16 residues. Here the CDR3 DNA reads TGCGCCAGCAGCCAAGATCTGGCAGCCCCTAACTATGGCTACACCTTC. It encodes CASSQDLAAPNYGYTF.

The rearrangement uses TRBV30 and TRBJ1-5; D is perhaps TRBD1 (6 bases). V lost 7 bases to trimming and J lost 6 bases, with 16 bases between them. The CDR3 is 13 amino acids. The germline V gene encodes CDR1 GTSNPN and CDR2 SVGIG (reference sequence). DNA of the CDR3: TGTGCCTATCTAGGACAGATGGGTCAGCCCCAGCATTTT. Its translation: CAYLGQMGQPQHF.

The rearrangement links TRBV27 to TRBJ2-7; D call uncertain. The CDR3 is 14 amino acids. Trimming pared 2 bases from V and 7 bases from J, leaving 15 bases between. Germline CDR1 reads MNHEY; CDR2 reads SMNVEV (reference sequence). The CDR3 bases are TGTGCCAGCAGTTTAGGTTTTACCTCGAGGGAGCAGTACTTC. This translates into CASSLGFTSREQYF.

The chain carries TRBV13 and TRBJ1-5; 7 bases fit TRBD1. The junction had 4 bases not matched to a gene; V was cut back by 5 bases and J by 3 bases. CDR1 and CDR2 (germline): PRHDT, FYEKMQ (reference sequence). The CDR3 has 14 residues. CDR3: CASSQGGVNQPQHF. The CDR3, as DNA: TGTGCCAGCAGCCAAGGGGGCGTCAATCAGCCCCAGCATTTT.

The genes are TRBV10-3 and TRBJ2-5; the match to TRBD2 covers 8 bases. This CDR3 spans 12 amino acids. The J segment lost 4 bases and the V segment lost 11 bases, leaving 6 bases of the junction unmatched. Germline assignment: CDR1 ENHRY and CDR2 SYGVKD. DNA for the CDR3: TGTGCCGCGGGGGGACTCCCAGAGACCCAGTACTTC. It codes for CAAGGLPETQYF.

The chain employs TRBV6-5 and TRBJ2-1, with D tentatively TRBD2 (7 bases). There are 14 residues in the CDR3. Per the germline V gene, CDR1 is MNHEY and CDR2 is SVGAGI. V shed 6 bases and J shed 2 bases, with 11 bases lying between them. CDR3 in amino acids: CASRGGQPYNEQFF. The CDR3 region has the DNA TGTGCCAGCAGGGGGGGGCAGCCCTACAATGAGCAGTTCTTC.

The rearrangement links TRBV9 to TRBJ2-1; D perhaps matches TRBD2 (5 bases). The germline V gene has CDR1 SGDLS and CDR2 YYNGEE. V lost 0 bases and J 1 base, leaving 8 bases between the germline ends. The length of the CDR3 is 15 residues. The CDR3 reads CASSVDSGSYNEQFF. In nucleotides, the CDR3 is TGTGCCAGCAGCGTAGACAGCGGATCCTACAATGAGCAGTTCTTC.

The J gene is TRBJ2-5, the V gene TRBV5-4; tentatively, D is TRBD1 (7 bases). CDR1 and CDR2 from the germline V gene are SGHNT and YYREEE (reference sequence). V was shortened by 4 bases and J by 4 bases, with 8 bases between the two germline ends. The CDR3 length is 12 residues. Written as DNA, the CDR3 is TGTGCCAGCAGCCAGGGGGGAGAGACCCAGTACTTC. The encoded protein is CASSQGGETQYF.

The V and J genes are TRBV9 and TRBJ1-3; D remains unclear. The V end lost 3 bases, the J end lost 2 bases, and 9 bases lay between the germline ends. The CDR3 spans 14 residues. Germline V gene sequence: CDR1 SGDLS, CDR2 YYNGEE. The CDR3 region has the DNA TGTGCCAGCAGCGAAAACGGGGCTGGAAACACCATATATTTT. Protein: CASSENGAGNTIYF.

This clone was recorded only once. The CDR3 region has the DNA TGTGCCTTCCTTGGGCTAGCCAAAAACATTCAGTACTTC. This translates into CAFLGLAKNIQYF. The chain uses TRBV30 and TRBJ2-4, with unresolved D. The ends were cut back, 7 bases at V and 0 bases at J, with 10 bases in the middle. CDR3 length: 13 residues. Germline CDR1 reads GTSNPN; CDR2 reads SVGIG (reference sequence).

CDR3 bases: TGTGCCAGCACCACCCAGGGGGGTTTGGAGTATGGCTACACCTTC. Residues: CASTTQGGLEYGYTF. The rearrangement uses TRBV28 and TRBJ1-2, with 7 bases lining up with TRBD1. This CDR3 spans 15 amino acids. Germline loops: CDR1 MDHEN, CDR2 SYDVKM. V trimming: 7 bases; J trimming: 5 bases; junction bases outside the gene matches: 13.

The chain employs TRBV30 and TRBJ1-1, with D possibly being TRBD1 (5 bases). V lost 0 bases and J lost 5, with 16 bases in between. This CDR3 is built from 15 residues. Germline-derived CDR1 and CDR2 are GTSNPN and SVGIG (reference sequence). This chain's CDR3 is CAWSVRAGMGTEAFF. The CDR3 DNA sequence: TGTGCCTGGAGTGTACGGGCAGGGATGGGAACTGAAGCTTTCTTT.

The chain joins TRBV30 to TRBJ1-1; D is ambiguous. CDR3 size: 13 residues. V was shortened by 0 bases and J by 7 bases, with 12 bases between the two germline ends. Germline V CDR1 and CDR2: GTSNPN, SVGIG (reference sequence). In DNA form, the CDR3 reads TGTGCCTGGAGTGTAGGTGACGGTGGTGAAGCTTTCTTT. Its translation is CAWSVGDGGEAFF.

The chain combines TRBV5-1 with TRBJ1-1; 9 nucleotides match TRBD1. The CDR3 contains 16 residues. Per germline, CDR1 SGHRS and CDR2 YFSETQ. The trim removed 4 bases at V and 5 bases at J, leaving 12 bases unmatched. CDR3 bases: TGCGCCAGCAGCGAGGGGACAGGGAGTCGAGGGACTGAAGCTTTCTTT. Its protein product is CASSEGTGSRGTEAFF.

J is TRBJ1-2 and V is TRBV5-1; no definite D call. This CDR3 is 14 amino acids long. Germline V gene lookup returns CDR1 SGHRS and CDR2 YFSETQ. The V end was cut by 0 bases, the J end by 2 bases, with 8 bases between. Here the CDR3 DNA reads TGCGCCAGCAGCTTGGATACACCGAACTATGGCTACACCTTC. The encoded protein is CASSLDTPNYGYTF.

This chain links TRBV5-6 with TRBJ2-7, with D possibly TRBD2 on 5 matching bases. Between the trimmed V and J ends, which lost 3 bases and 6 bases, there was a span of 13 bases. CDR1 and CDR2 (germline): SGHDT, YYEEEE. There are 13 residues in the CDR3. The CDR3 DNA reads as TGTGCCAGCAGCTACGTCGTGGCGGGCGAGCAGTACTTC. This translates into CASSYVVAGEQYF.

J is TRBJ1-4 and V is TRBV9; D is unclear. V was clipped by 0 bases and J by 0 bases, with 6 bases between them. Germline CDR1 and CDR2: SGDLS and YYNGEE. CDR3 size: 15 residues. The CDR3 DNA reads TGTGCCAGCAGCGTAGGTATCGCAACTAATGAAAAACTGTTTTTT. It codes for CASSVGIATNEKLFF.

V and J are TRBV15 and TRBJ1-4; unclear D gene. Trimming took off 0 bases at V and 11 bases at J, with 16 bases between the two ends. CDR1 LNHNV and CDR2 YYDKDF come from the germline V gene (reference sequence). This CDR3 is 15 amino acids long. CDR3 coding DNA: TGTGCCACCAGCAGAGATCGGACCCTCGGCGGGAAACTGTTTTTT. Protein sequence: CATSRDRTLGGKLFF.

V and J are TRBV2 and TRBJ1-1; D gene ambiguous. From germline, CDR1 is SNHLY and CDR2 FYNNEI. V dropped 6 bases and J dropped 4 bases, with 6 bases sitting between them. CDR3 size: 11 residues. This CDR3 reads CASSTVTEAFF. CDR3 nucleotides: TGTGCCAGCAGCACTGTCACTGAAGCTTTCTTT.

The gene calls are TRBV2 and TRBJ2-5; no clear D. The CDR3 extends over 17 amino acids. Germline V gene data show CDR1 as SNHLY and CDR2 as FYNNEI. Between the trimmed V and J ends, which lost 1 base and 6 bases, there was a span of 21 bases. The CDR3 here is CASSEVPNGPVVKTQYF. The CDR3 nucleotides are TGTGCCAGCAGTGAAGTTCCCAACGGGCCCGTTGTGAAGACCCAGTACTTC.

The CDR3 nucleotides read TGTGCCAGCACTCTCGGACAGGGGCGAGAGACCCAGTACTTC. It is translated as CASTLGQGRETQYF. V usage is TRBV6-5 and J usage is TRBJ2-5; 9 bases agree with TRBD1. CDR3 length: 14 residues. V shed 7 bases, J shed 4 bases, and the junction held 7 bases outside the gene matches. The germline gives CDR1 MNHEY, CDR2 SVGAGI.

This clone was counted between two and nine times. The chain has TRBV6-5 and TRBJ1-1; TRBD1 might be the D (6 bases). The CDR3 sequence is 13 residues long. Trimming left V 11 bases short and J 5 bases short, with 18 bases between. From germline, CDR1 is MNHEY and CDR2 SVGAGI. CDR3 sequence reads: CAGQTQGATEAFF. In nucleotides, the CDR3 is TGTGCCGGACAGACGCAGGGAGCAACTGAAGCTTTCTTT.

The chain carries TRBV27 and TRBJ2-7; D may be TRBD2 (7 bases). V was cut by 6 bases and J by 0 bases, with 12 bases left in between. The CDR3 extends over 14 amino acids. CDR1 is MNHEY and CDR2 is SMNVEV in the germline V gene (reference sequence). CDR3 sequence (DNA): TGTGCCAGCAGGGGGGCGGGAGCCTCCTACGAGCAGTACTTC. Residues: CASRGAGASYEQYF.

This chain links TRBV28 with TRBJ2-7; D ambiguous. CDR3 length: 12 amino acids. With 0 bases removed from V and 5 bases from J, the gap between germline ends came to 5 bases. Germline CDR1 and CDR2: MDHEN and SYDVKM. The DNA for the CDR3 is TGTGCCAGCAGTTTATGGGTTCACGAGCAGTACTTC. It yields the protein CASSLWVHEQYF.

This clone was seen a single time. The chain combines TRBV2 with TRBJ2-2; 9 positions agree with TRBD2. Germline CDR1 is SNHLY and CDR2 is FYNNEI. CDR3 length equals 14 residues. Trimming cost V 7 bases and J 4 bases; bases outside gene matches: 4. CDR3 in DNA: TGTGCCAGCATTAGCGGGAGAGGCACCGGGGAGCTGTTTTTT. Its protein product is CASISGRGTGELFF.

The chain has TRBV6-1 and TRBJ1-6; the D is unclear. The V gene's germline CDR1 is MNHNS and CDR2 SASEGT. The length of the CDR3 is 14 residues. V lost 3 bases and J 5 bases, leaving 8 bases between the germline ends. CDR3 sequence (DNA): TGTGCCAGCAGTGACATAAATCATAATTCACCCCTCCACTTT. The encoded protein is CASSDINHNSPLHF.

This clone was seen more than once but under ten times. The J gene is TRBJ2-3, the V gene TRBV29-1, with D tentatively TRBD1 (6 bases). Germline V lookup: CDR1 SQVTM, CDR2 ANQGSEA. The CDR3 runs to 14 residues. Trimming removed 2 bases at V and 0 bases at J, with 9 bases between. CDR3 DNA: TGCAGCGTTGAATTGGGGGCTAGCACAGATACGCAGTATTTT. The encoded protein is CSVELGASTDTQYF.

Remarks on this clone: Mismatch with germline at one junction end may stem from a read error. V gene TRBV2 combines with J gene TRBJ1-4; 9 bases are a match to TRBD1. Per the germline V gene, CDR1 is SNHLY and CDR2 is FYNNEI. The CDR3 length is 16 residues. As DNA, the CDR3 is TGTGTCAGCAGCCGACAGGGGGGCGCAACTAATGAAAAACTGTTTTTT. Encoded protein: CVSSRQGGATNEKLFF.

The V and J genes are TRBV4-1 and TRBJ1-1; D is uncertain. Germline V CDR1 and CDR2: MGHRA, YSYEKL. V lost 3 bases and J lost 3, with 14 bases in between. This CDR3 is built from 15 residues. The CDR3 coding sequence is TGCGCCAGCAGCCATCTGGGCAAAAAAGACACTGAAGCTTTCTTT. Amino acids: CASSHLGKKDTEAFF.

The chain joins TRBV9 to TRBJ2-6; D gene unclear. Trimming shortened V by 4 bases and J by 0 bases, and 8 bases separated the two germline ends. The CDR3 extends over 15 amino acids. Germline assignment: CDR1 SGDLS and CDR2 YYNGEE. The CDR3 region has the DNA TGTGCCAGCAGCCCGCCCTTCTCTGGGGCCAACGTCCTGACTTTC. This codes for CASSPPFSGANVLTF.

The chain uses TRBV12-3 or TRBV12-4 and TRBJ2-7, with D possibly TRBD1 on 5 matching bases. There are 13 residues in the CDR3. V was pared by 5 bases and J by 1 base, with 9 bases between. The CDR3 is CASSTTVSYEQYF. CDR3 sequence (DNA): TGTGCCAGCAGTACGACAGTTTCCTACGAGCAGTACTTC.